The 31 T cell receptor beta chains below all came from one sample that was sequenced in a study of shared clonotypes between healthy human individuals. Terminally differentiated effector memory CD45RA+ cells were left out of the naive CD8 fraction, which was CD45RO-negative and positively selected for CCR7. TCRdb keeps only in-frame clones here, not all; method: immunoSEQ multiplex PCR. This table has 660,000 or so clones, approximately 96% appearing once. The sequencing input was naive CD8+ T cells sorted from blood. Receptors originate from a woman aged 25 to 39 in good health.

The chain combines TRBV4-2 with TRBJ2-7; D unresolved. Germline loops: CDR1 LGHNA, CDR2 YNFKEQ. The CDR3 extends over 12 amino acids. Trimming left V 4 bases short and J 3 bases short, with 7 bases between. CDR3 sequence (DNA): TGTGCCAGCAGCCTGACGAGCTACGAGCAGTACTTC. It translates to CASSLTSYEQYF.

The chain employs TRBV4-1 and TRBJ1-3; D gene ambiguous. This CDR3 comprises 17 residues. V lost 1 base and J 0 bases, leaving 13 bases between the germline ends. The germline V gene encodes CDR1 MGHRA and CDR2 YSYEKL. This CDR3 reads CASSQVVYGSSGNTIYF. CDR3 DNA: TGCGCCAGCAGCCAAGTAGTATACGGGAGCTCTGGAAACACCATATATTTT.

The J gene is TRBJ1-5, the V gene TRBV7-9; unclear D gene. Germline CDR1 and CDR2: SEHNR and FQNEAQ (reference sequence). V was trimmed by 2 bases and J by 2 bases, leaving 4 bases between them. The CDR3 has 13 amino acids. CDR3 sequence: CASSLHGNQPQHF. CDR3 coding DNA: TGTGCCAGCAGCTTACATGGCAATCAGCCCCAGCATTTT.

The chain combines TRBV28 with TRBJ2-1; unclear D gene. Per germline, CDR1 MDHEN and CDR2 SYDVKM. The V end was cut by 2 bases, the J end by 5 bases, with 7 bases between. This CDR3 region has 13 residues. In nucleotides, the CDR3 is TGTGCCAGCAGTTTAGCAGATAACAATGAGCAGTTCTTC. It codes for CASSLADNNEQFF.

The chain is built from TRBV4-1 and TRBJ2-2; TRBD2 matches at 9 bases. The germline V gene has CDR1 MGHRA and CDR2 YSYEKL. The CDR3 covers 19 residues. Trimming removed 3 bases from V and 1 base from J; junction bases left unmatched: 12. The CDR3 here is CASSHAGSGSMGNTGELFF. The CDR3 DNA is TGCGCCAGCAGCCACGCTGGTAGCGGGAGTATGGGGAACACCGGGGAGCTGTTTTTT.

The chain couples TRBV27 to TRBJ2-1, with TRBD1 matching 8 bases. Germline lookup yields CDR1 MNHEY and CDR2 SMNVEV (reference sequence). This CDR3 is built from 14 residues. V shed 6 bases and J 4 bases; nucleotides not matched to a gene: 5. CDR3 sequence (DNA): TGTGCCAGCAGCGGGGACAGGTTATACAATGAGCAGTTCTTC. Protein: CASSGDRLYNEQFF.

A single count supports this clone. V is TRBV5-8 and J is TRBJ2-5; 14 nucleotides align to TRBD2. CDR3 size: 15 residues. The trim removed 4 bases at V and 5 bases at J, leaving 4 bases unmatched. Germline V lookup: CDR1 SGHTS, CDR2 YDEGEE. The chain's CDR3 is CASSGTSGSSETQYF. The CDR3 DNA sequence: TGTGCCAGCAGCGGGACTAGCGGGAGTTCCGAGACCCAGTACTTC. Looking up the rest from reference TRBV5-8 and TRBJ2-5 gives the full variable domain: EAGVTQSPTHLIKTRGQQATLRCSPISGHTSVYWYQQALGLGLQFLLWYDEGEERNRGNFPPRFSGRQFPNYSSELNVNALELEDSALYLCASSGTSGSSETQYFGPGTRLLVL.

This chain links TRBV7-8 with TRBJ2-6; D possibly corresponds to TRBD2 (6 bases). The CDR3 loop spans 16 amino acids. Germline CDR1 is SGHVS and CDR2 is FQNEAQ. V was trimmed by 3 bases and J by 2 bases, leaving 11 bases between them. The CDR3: CASSFPGLPGANVLTF. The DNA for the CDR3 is TGTGCCAGCAGCTTTCCGGGACTGCCTGGGGCCAACGTCCTGACTTTC. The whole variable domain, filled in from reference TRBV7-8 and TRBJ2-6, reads GAGVSQSPRYKVAKRGQDVALRCDPISGHVSLFWYQQALGQGPEFLTYFQNEAQLDKSGLPSDRFFAERPEGSVSTLKIQRTQQEDSAVYLCASSFPGLPGANVLTFGAGSRLTVL.

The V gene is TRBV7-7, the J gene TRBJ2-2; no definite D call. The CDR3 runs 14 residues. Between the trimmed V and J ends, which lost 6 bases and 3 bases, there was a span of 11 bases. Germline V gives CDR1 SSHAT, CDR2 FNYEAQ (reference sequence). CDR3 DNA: TGTGCCAGCAGTCAAGCCCGGGACACCGGGGAGCTGTTTTTT. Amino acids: CASSQARDTGELFF.

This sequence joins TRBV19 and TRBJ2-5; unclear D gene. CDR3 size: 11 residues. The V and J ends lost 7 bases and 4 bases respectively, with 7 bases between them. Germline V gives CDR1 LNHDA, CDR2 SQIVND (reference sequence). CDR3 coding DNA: TGTGCCAGTACCGGCGGAGAGACCCAGTACTTC. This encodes CASTGGETQYF.

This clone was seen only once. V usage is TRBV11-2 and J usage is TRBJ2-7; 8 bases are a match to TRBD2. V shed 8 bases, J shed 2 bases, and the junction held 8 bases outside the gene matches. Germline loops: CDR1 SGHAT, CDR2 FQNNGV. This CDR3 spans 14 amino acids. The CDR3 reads CASAFGTSTYEQYF. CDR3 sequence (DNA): TGTGCCAGCGCCTTTGGGACTAGTACCTACGAGCAGTACTTC.

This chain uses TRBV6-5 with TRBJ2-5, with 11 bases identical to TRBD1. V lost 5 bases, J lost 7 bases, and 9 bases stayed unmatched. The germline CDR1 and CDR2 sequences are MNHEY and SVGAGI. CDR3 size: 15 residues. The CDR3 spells CASSPQDRGHGTQYF. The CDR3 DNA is TGTGCCAGCAGTCCCCAGGACAGGGGGCATGGGACCCAGTACTTC.

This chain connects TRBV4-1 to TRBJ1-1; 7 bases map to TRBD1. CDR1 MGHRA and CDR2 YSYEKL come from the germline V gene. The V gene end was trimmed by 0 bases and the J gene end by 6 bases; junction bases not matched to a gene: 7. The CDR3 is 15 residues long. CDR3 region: CASSQDGRGGAEAFF. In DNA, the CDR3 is TGCGCCAGCAGCCAAGATGGTAGAGGGGGCGCTGAAGCTTTCTTT.

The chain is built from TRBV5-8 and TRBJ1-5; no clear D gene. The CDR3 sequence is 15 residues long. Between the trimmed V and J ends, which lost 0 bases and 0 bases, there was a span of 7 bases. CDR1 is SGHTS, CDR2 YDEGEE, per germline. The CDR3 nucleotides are TGTGCCAGCAGCTTGGGGCAGCTTAGCAATCAGCCCCAGCATTTT. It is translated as CASSLGQLSNQPQHF.

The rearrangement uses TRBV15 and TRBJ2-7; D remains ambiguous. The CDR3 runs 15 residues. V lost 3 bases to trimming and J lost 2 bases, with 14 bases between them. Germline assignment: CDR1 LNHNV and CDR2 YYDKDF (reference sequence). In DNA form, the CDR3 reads TGTGCCACCAGCAGCGCTAACACCCTAACCTACGAGCAGTACTTC. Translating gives CATSSANTLTYEQYF. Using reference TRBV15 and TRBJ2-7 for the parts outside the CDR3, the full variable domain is DAMVIQNPRYQVTQFGKPVTLSCSQTLNHNVMYWYQQKSSQAPKLLFHYYDKDFNNEADTPDNFQSRRPNTSFCFLDIRSPGLGDTAMYLCATSSANTLTYEQYFGPGTRLTVT.

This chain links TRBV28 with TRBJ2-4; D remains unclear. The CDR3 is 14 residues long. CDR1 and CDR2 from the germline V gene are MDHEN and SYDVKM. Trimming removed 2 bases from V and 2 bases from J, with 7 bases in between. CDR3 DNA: TGTGCCAGCAGTTTACGCGGACCCAAAAACATTCAGTACTTC. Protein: CASSLRGPKNIQYF.

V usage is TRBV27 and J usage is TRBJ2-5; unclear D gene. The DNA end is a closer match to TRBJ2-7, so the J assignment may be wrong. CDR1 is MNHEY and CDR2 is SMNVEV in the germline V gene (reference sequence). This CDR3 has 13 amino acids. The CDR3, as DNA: TGTGCCAGCAGTGCAGGCTTCCCCTACGAGCAGTACTTC. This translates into CASSAGFPYEQYF.

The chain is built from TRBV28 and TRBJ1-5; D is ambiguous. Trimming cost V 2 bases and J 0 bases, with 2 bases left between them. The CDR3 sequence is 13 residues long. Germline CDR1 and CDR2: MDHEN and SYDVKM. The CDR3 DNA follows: TGTGCCAGCAGTTTAATTAGCAATCAGCCCCAGCATTTT. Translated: CASSLISNQPQHF. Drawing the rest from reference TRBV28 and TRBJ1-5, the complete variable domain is DVKVTQSSRYLVKRTGEKVFLECVQDMDHENMFWYRQDPGLGLRLIYFSYDVKMKEKGDIPEGYSVSREKKERFSLILESASTNQTSMYLCASSLISNQPQHFGDGTRLSIL.

DNA of the CDR3: TGTGCCAGCAGCCGACTAGCGGGAGGTACGATGCAGTACTTC. Protein sequence: CASSRLAGGTMQYF. The chain carries TRBV4-2 and TRBJ2-7; TRBD2 matches 13 bases. V lost 4 bases, J lost 9 bases, and 6 bases stayed unmatched. The CDR3 sequence is 14 residues long. The germline gives CDR1 LGHNA, CDR2 YNFKEQ.

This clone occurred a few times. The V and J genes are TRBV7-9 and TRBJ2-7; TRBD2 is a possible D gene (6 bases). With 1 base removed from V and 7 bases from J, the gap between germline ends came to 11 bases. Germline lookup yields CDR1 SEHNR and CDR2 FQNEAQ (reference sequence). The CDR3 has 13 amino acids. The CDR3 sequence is CASSLVSSEEQYF. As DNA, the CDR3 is TGTGCCAGCAGCTTAGTTTCTAGCGAAGAGCAGTACTTC.

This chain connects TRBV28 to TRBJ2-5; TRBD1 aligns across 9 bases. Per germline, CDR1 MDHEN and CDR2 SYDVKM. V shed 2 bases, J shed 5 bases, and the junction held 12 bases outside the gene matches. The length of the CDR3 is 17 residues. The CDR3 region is CASSLGFGTGFWETQYF. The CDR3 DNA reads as TGTGCCAGCAGTTTAGGATTTGGGACAGGGTTTTGGGAGACCCAGTACTTC.

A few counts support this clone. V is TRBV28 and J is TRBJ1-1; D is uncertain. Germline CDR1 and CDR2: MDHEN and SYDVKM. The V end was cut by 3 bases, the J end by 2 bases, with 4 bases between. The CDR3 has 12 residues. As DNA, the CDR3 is TGTGCCAGCAGTTTTTATAACACTGAAGCTTTCTTT. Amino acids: CASSFYNTEAFF. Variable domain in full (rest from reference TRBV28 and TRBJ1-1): DVKVTQSSRYLVKRTGEKVFLECVQDMDHENMFWYRQDPGLGLRLIYFSYDVKMKEKGDIPEGYSVSREKKERFSLILESASTNQTSMYLCASSFYNTEAFFGQGTRLTVV.

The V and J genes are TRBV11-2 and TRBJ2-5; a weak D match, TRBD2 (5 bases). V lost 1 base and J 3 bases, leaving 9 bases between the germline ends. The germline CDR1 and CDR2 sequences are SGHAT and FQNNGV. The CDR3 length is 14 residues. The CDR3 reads CASSLAASKETQYF. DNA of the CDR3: TGTGCCAGCAGCTTAGCTGCTAGCAAAGAGACCCAGTACTTC.

CDR3 sequence reads: CASTQGVVGTEAFF. CDR3 sequence (DNA): TGTGCCAGCACCCAGGGGGTTGTAGGCACTGAAGCTTTCTTT. J is TRBJ1-1 and V is TRBV9; 7 bases are shared with TRBD1. This CDR3 is 14 amino acids long. Per the germline V gene, CDR1 is SGDLS and CDR2 is YYNGEE. The V and J ends lost 6 bases and 4 bases, in that order; junction bases with no gene match: 9. Supplemented by reference TRBV9 and TRBJ1-1, the full variable domain reads DSGVTQTPKHLITATGQRVTLRCSPRSGDLSVYWYQQSLDQGLQFLIQYYNGEERAKGNILERFSAQQFPDLHSELNLSSLELGDSALYFCASTQGVVGTEAFFGQGTRLTVV.

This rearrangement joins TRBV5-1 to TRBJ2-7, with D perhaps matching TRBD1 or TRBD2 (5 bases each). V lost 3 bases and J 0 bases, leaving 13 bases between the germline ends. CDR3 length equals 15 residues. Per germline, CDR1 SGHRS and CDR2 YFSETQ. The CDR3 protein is CASSSWDGYSYEQYF. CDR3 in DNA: TGCGCCAGCAGCTCCTGGGACGGTTACTCCTACGAGCAGTACTTC.

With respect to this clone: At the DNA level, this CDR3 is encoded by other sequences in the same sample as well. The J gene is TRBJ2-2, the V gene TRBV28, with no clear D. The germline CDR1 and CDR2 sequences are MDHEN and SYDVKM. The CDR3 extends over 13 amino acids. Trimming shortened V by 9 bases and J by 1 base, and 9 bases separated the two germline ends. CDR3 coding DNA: TGTGCCAGTAGCCCAGAGAACACCGGGGAGCTGTTTTTT. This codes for CASSPENTGELFF.

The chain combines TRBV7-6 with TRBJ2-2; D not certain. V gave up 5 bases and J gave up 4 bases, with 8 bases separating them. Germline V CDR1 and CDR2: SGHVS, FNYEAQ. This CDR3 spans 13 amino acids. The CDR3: CASSPGPTGELFF. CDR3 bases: TGTGCCAGCAGCCCGGGTCCCACCGGGGAGCTGTTTTTT.

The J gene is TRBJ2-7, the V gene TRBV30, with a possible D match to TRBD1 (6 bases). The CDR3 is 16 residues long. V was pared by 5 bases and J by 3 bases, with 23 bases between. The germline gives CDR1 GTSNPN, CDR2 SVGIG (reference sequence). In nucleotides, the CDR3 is TGTGCCTGGGGGACCGCAACAGGGCGTGGGAACTACGAGCAGTACTTC. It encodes CAWGTATGRGNYEQYF.

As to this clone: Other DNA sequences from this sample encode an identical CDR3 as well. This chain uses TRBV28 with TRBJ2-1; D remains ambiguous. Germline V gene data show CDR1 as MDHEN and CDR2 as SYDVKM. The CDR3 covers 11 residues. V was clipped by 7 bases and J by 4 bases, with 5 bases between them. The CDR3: CASTTYNEQFF. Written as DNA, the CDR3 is TGTGCCAGCACGACGTACAATGAGCAGTTCTTC.

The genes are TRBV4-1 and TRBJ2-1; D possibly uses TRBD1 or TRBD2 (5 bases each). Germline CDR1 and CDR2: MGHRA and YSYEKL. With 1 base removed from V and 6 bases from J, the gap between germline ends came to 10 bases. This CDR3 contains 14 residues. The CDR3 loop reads CASSQVGTSNEQFF. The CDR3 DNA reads TGCGCCAGCAGCCAAGTTGGGACGTCCAATGAGCAGTTCTTC.

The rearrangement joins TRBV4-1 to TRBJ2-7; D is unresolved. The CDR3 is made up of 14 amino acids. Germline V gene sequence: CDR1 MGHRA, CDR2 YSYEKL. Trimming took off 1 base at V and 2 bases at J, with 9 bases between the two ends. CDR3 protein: CASSQGPKTYEQYF. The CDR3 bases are TGCGCCAGCAGCCAAGGTCCTAAAACCTACGAGCAGTACTTC.